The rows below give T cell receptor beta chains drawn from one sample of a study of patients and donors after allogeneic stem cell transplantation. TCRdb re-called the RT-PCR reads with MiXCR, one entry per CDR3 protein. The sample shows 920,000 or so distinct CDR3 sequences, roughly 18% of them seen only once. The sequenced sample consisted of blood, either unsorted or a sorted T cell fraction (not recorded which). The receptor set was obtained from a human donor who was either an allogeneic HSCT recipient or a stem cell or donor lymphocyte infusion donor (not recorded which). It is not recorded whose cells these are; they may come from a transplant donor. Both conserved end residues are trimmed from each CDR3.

ASSQGRLGSTTIY,13,TRBV6-1
SARDQSRNRNEQF,13,TRBV20-1
ASSQGAKQPQH,11,TRBV3-1
ASSLSPGGSLAF,12,TRBV9
ASRDTSSYNEQF,12,TRBV12-3/TRBV12-4
AMTGTVGDTEAF,12,TRBV10-3
AISGGASGFYEQY,13,TRBV10-3
RARGLNTEAF,10,TRBV20-1
ASRPFVSVNTEAF,13,TRBV12-3/TRBV12-4
ASSSTIRDYGYT,12,TRBV11-2
ASSSGGPNTGELF,13,TRBV28
ATSSTPWSEQY,11,TRBV15
ASSVDGGVRAF,11,TRBV9
ASSLGYIYGYT,11,TRBV7-2
ASSSTSSNTEAF,12,TRBV7-3
ASSLTNRGRTDTQY,14,TRBV7-8
SVGRHSNTGELF,12,TRBV29-1
ASSPYQGKGGYT,12,TRBV6-1
ASSYSKTTSYGYT,13,TRBV6-2/TRBV6-3
ASSYPGAGELF,11,TRBV7-8
ASSSGQIDTGELF,13,TRBV28
ASSLEGLAAYEQY,13,TRBV5-1
AISAGWETQY,10,TRBV10-3
ASGRSGGNTIY,11,TRBV9
SARNRDAGNEQY,12,TRBV20-1
AWSVPPGEKLF,11,TRBV30
ASSPLTSGSGQETQY,15,TRBV27
ASSAEVGTEAF,11,TRBV9
ASSHDKNSNQPQH,13,TRBV4-1
ASSWGPIFFSP,11,TRBV11-1
ASSQDMGGLFNTQY,14,TRBV4-1
ASSRIGDIQY,10,TRBV3-1
ASSSHGTNTGELF,13,TRBV5-1
ASSFGSLAKNIQY,13,TRBV12-3/TRBV12-4
ASSSARGYT,9,TRBV28
ASCRGNQETQY,11,TRBV2
ASSSHLTGVSYGYT,14,TRBV7-2
ASSHYETGSYEQY,13,TRBV4-2
SARDAAFQGLNTEAF,15,TRBV20-1